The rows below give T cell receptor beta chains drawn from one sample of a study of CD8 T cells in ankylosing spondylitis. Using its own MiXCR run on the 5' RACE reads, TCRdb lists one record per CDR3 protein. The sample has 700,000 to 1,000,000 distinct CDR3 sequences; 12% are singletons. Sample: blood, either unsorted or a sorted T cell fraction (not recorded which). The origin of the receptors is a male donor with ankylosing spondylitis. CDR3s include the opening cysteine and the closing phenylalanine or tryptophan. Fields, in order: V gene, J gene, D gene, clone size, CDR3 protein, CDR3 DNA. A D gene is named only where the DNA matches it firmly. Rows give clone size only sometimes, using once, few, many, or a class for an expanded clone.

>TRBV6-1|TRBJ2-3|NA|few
CASSSPRTARDTQYF
TGTGCCAGCAGTAGCCCGAGGACGGCGAGAGATACGCAGTATTTT
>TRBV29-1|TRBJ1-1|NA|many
CSVPSRQWGGPEAFF
TGCAGCGTTCCCTCCCGACAGTGGGGGGGTCCTGAAGCTTTCTTT
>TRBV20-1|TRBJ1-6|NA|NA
CSAPGTPNSPLHF
TGCAGTGCTCCCGGGACACCAAATTCACCCCTCCACTTT
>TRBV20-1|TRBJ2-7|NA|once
CSARGGPCSYEQYF
TGCAGTGCGAGGGGCGGGCCCTGCTCCTACGAGCAGTACTTC
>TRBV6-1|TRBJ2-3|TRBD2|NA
CASRGRGGQDTQYF
TGTGCCAGCAGGGGGCGGGGGGGCCAAGATACGCAGTATTTT
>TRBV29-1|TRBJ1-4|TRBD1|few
CSVIQGFNEKLFF
TGCAGCGTTATACAGGGGTTCAATGAAAAACTGTTTTTT
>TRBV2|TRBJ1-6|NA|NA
CASRGYGDSPLHF
TGTGCCAGCAGGGGATATGGGGATTCACCCCTCCACTTT
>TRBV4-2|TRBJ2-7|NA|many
CASSQDLHRSYEQYF
TGTGCCAGCAGCCAAGATCTACACCGCTCCTACGAGCAGTACTTC
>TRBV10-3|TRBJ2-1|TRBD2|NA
CAISESTSHYNEQFF
TGTGCCATCAGTGAGTCGACTAGCCACTACAATGAGCAGTTCTTC
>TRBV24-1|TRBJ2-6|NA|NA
CATSSRFSGANVLTF
TGTGCCACCAGTTCGAGGTTCTCTGGGGCCAACGTCCTGACTTTC
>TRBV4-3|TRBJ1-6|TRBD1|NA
CASSQADRDSSPLHF
TGCGCCAGCAGCCAAGCGGACAGGGATAGCTCACCCCTCCACTTT
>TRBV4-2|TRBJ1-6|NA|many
CASSQDRAGAVNSPLHF
TGTGCCAGCAGCCAAGATCGGGCAGGAGCGGTTAATTCACCCCTCCACTTT
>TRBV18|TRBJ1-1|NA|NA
CASSPRRMNTEAFF
TGTGCCAGCTCACCACGGCGGATGAACACTGAAGCTTTCTTT
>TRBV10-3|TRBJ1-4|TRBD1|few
CAISGEGGERKLFF
TGTGCCATCAGTGGTGAAGGGGGCGAGCGAAAACTGTTTTTT
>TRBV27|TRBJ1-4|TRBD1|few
CATTLDRVREKLFF
TGTGCCACTACCTTGGACAGGGTGAGAGAAAAACTGTTTTTT
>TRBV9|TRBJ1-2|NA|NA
CASSVGGDNYGYTF
TGTGCCAGCAGCGTCGGGGGGGACAACTATGGCTACACCTTC
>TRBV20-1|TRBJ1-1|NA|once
CSAREERENTEAFF
TGCAGTGCCAGGGAGGAGAGGGAGAACACTGAAGCTTTCTTT
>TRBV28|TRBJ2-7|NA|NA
CASQLGSYEQYF
TGTGCCAGCCAGTTGGGGTCCTACGAGCAGTACTTC
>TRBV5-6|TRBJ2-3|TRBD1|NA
CASSPLGTVTDTQYF
TGTGCCAGCAGCCCCCTCGGGACAGTCACAGATACGCAGTATTTT
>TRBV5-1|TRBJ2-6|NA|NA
CASSIGSGANVLTF
TGCGCCAGCAGTATAGGGTCTGGGGCCAACGTCCTGACTTTC
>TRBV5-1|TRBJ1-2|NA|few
CASAGSYGGIYGYTF
TGCGCCAGCGCAGGAAGCTACGGCGGAATCTATGGCTACACCTTC
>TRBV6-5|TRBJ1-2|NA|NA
CASSYSWVMDYGYTF
TGTGCCAGCAGTTACTCGTGGGTTATGGACTATGGCTACACCTTC
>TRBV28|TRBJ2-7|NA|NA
CASRSGLASFSSYEQYF
TGTGCCAGCAGGTCTGGGCTAGCCAGTTTCTCCTCCTACGAGCAGTACTTC
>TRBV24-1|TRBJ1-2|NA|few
CATSDSRVSRGYTF
TGTGCCACCAGTGATTCGAGGGTTTCGAGAGGCTACACCTTC
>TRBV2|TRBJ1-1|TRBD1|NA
CASRWTGVTEAFF
TGTGCCAGCAGGTGGACAGGGGTAACTGAAGCTTTCTTT
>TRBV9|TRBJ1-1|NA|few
CASSAGWALNTEAFF
TGTGCCAGCAGCGCAGGGTGGGCCTTGAACACTGAAGCTTTCTTT
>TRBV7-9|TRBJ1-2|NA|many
CASSLNRAHSGYTF
TGTGCCAGCAGCTTGAACAGAGCTCACTCGGGCTACACCTTC
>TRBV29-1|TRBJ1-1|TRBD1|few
CSVRLTGGLGTEAFF
TGCAGCGTCCGATTGACAGGGGGACTGGGCACTGAAGCTTTCTTT
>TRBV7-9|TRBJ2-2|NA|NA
CASSGRGRVVGELFF
TGTGCCAGCAGCGGCCGGGGCCGTGTGGTCGGGGAGCTGTTTTTT
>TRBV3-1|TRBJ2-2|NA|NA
CASSQRGIGELFF
TGTGCCAGCAGCCAAAGGGGGATCGGGGAGCTGTTTTTT
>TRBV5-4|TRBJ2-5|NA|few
CASSTRTREETQYF
TGTGCCAGCAGCACTAGGACACGGGAGGAGACCCAGTACTTC
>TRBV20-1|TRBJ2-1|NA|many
CSALFRRDPSYNEQFF
TGCAGTGCCCTCTTTCGGCGGGACCCCTCCTACAATGAGCAGTTCTTC
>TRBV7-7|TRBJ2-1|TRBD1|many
CASSLGQDNEQFF
TGTGCCAGCAGCTTGGGACAGGACAATGAGCAGTTCTTC
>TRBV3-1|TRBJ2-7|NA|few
CASSQTQVLPVPYEQYF
TGTGCCAGCAGCCAAACCCAGGTCCTTCCAGTACCCTACGAGCAGTACTTC
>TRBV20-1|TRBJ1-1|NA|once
CSAGRDLETEAFF
TGCAGTGCTGGGCGGGACCTCGAAACTGAAGCTTTCTTT
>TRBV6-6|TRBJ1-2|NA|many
CASSYSNYGYTF
TGTGCCAGCAGTTACTCGAACTATGGCTACACCTTC
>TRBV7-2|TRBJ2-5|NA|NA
CASSLGAAWETQYF
TGTGCCAGCAGCTTAGGGGCGGCCTGGGAGACCCAGTACTTC
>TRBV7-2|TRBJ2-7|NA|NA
CASSFWGISYEQYF
TGTGCCAGCAGCTTTTGGGGCATCTCCTACGAGCAGTACTTC
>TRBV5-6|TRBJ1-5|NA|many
CASSSGLGSNQPQHF
TGTGCCAGCAGCTCCGGCTTGGGAAGCAATCAGCCCCAGCATTTT
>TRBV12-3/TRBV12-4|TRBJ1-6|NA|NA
CASSLAWAPDSPLHF
TGTGCCAGCAGTTTAGCCTGGGCGCCAGATTCACCCCTCCACTTT
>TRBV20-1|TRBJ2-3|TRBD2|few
CSAPVAGGGADTQYF
TGCAGTGCTCCTGTAGCGGGGGGGGGCGCAGATACGCAGTATTTT
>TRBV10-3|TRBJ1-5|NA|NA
CAISVLGGQPQHF
TGTGCCATCAGTGTACTCGGGGGACAGCCCCAGCATTTT
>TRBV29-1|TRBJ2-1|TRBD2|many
CSVANVSAGGEQFF
TGCAGCGTTGCTAACGTGTCAGCGGGAGGTGAGCAGTTCTTC
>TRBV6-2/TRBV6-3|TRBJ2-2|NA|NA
CASFGITGELFF
TGTGCCAGCTTCGGAATCACCGGGGAGCTGTTTTTT
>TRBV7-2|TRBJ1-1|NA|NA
CASRFSDRINTEAFF
TGTGCCAGCAGATTTTCCGACAGGATTAACACTGAAGCTTTCTTT